The clone carrying this T cell receptor beta chain came up once. Its antigen is as yet unknown. This sample stems from a study of cytomegalovirus exposure and HLA in healthy donors. Overall study findings and caveats: In a later analysis, TCR beta V- and J-gene trimming was associated with a missense DCLRE1C variant. Later on, an analysis showed TCR association rates differing by HLA locus, with DRB1 the most and HLA-C the fewest. In a later analysis, at a false discovery rate of 0.05, 16,951 TCR beta sequences were associated with HLA alleles. Immune exposure information comprised only CMV serostatus.

Amplification used 60 Vbeta primers and 13 Jbeta primers. Only in-frame clones appear in the TCRdb table, and some are missing; sequencing was by immunoSEQ multiplex PCR. This sample has some 150,000 clones, with around 80% found just once. Trimming at V came to 6 bases and at J to 7 bases, leaving 14 bases not matched to a gene. CDR3 length: 16 residues. CDR1 is SGHRS and CDR2 is YFSETQ in the germline V gene. This TCR derives from a man between 18 and 35 years old in good health and CMV-seropositive. The chain has TRBV5-1 and TRBJ2-1, with 9 bases lining up with TRBD2. The sequenced material came from PBMCs. CDR3 DNA: TGCGCCAGCAAAGATGGGACTAGCATAGTTGGAAATGAGCAGTTCTTC. This sequence encodes CASKDGTSIVGNEQFF.